The clone carrying this T cell receptor beta chain was found a few times. Its specificity is not known. Assay: immunoSEQ multiplex PCR; the TCRdb copy retains only in-frame clones and omits some. Of approximately 150,000 clones in the sample, 91% were seen once. This sample is drawn from a study of T cell responses to AZD1222 COVID-19 vaccine. Study-level findings and limits: Among spike-specific TCRs, nearly half reportedly target unmutated variant regions.

The ends were cut back, 8 bases at V and 6 bases at J, with 26 bases in the middle. CDR1 and CDR2 from the germline V gene are MDHEN and SYDVKM. This CDR3 is 16 amino acids long. The sequences come from peripheral blood, collected 28 days after the second AZD1222 dose. This TCR came from an adult who received the AZD1222 COVID-19 vaccine. The rearrangement uses TRBV28 and TRBJ2-7; either TRBD1 or TRBD2 may fit D (7 bases each). This CDR3 is CASLPKGAYREGEQYF. DNA for the CDR3: TGTGCCAGCTTACCAAAGGGGGCGTATAGGGAGGGCGAGCAGTACTTC.